Below, 8 T cell receptor beta chains from the same sample are listed, as sequenced in a study of T-cell memory formation after mild COVID-19. A single record per CDR3 protein comes from TCRdb applying MiXCR to the 5' RACE reads. This sample has around 300,000 distinct CDR3 sequences, with approximately 20% found just once. The sample was PBMCs or a T cell subset sorted from them (not recorded which). These TCRs come from a man between 18 and 29 years old who had mild COVID-19 (a few samples of this study predate the infection). Cell type and time point are not known.

This rearrangement joins TRBV11-2 to TRBJ2-7, with D possibly being TRBD1 or TRBD2 (5 bases each). V was clipped by 3 bases and J by 2 bases, with 11 bases between them. CDR3 length: 14 residues. Germline V lookup: CDR1 SGHAT, CDR2 FQNNGV. The CDR3 bases are TGTGCCAGCAGCTTTGACAGCGGACCCTACGAGCAGTACTTC. Its protein is CASSFDSGPYEQYF.

The chain recombines TRBV6-1 with TRBJ2-7, with D tentatively TRBD2 (5 bases). Looked up from germline, CDR1 is MNHNS and CDR2 is SASEGT. This CDR3 comprises 14 residues. The V and J ends lost 6 bases and 4 bases respectively, with 16 bases between them. The CDR3 here is CASRMEASGYEQYF. The CDR3 bases are TGTGCCAGCAGAATGGAGGCTTCGGGGTACGAGCAGTACTTC.

Many counts were recorded for this clonotype. The chain carries TRBV12-3 or TRBV12-4 and TRBJ2-2; no clear D. This CDR3 is 11 amino acids long. The germline V and J ends were trimmed by 6 bases and 6 bases, with 5 bases remaining between them. The CDR3 sequence: CASSLSGELFF. The CDR3 nucleotides are TGTGCCAGCAGCTTATCCGGGGAGCTGTTTTTT.

This clonotype was found many times. The V call is TRBV10-3, the J call TRBJ2-5; either TRBD1 or TRBD2 may supply D (5 bases each). V shed 8 bases and J shed 5 bases, with 9 bases lying between them. Germline CDR1 is ENHRY and CDR2 is SYGVKD. The CDR3 loop spans 11 amino acids. CDR3 bases: TGTGCCATCTCTCGGGGCGAGACCCAGTACTTC. Translating it yields CAISRGETQYF.

V and J are TRBV4-3 and TRBJ2-3, with 8 positions matching TRBD1. The germline gives CDR1 LGHNA, CDR2 YSLEER. V gave up 0 bases and J gave up 3 bases; unmatched junction bases: 5. There are 16 residues in the CDR3. The CDR3 coding sequence is TGCGCCAGCAGCCAAGAAGGACAGGGCGGGACAGATACGCAGTATTTT. Encoded protein: CASSQEGQGGTDTQYF.

The chain is built from TRBV4-1 and TRBJ2-5; 12 positions agree with TRBD2. V lost 1 base and J lost 4; bases outside the gene matches: 13. The germline V gene has CDR1 MGHRA and CDR2 YSYEKL. The CDR3 totals 19 residues. The CDR3 coding sequence is TGCGCCAGCAGCCAAGGGTTGACTAGCGGGGGTCCGGGACTAGAGACCCAGTACTTC. The encoded protein is CASSQGLTSGGPGLETQYF.

The gene calls are TRBV6-5 and TRBJ1-2; D might be TRBD1 (6 bases). The V gene's germline CDR1 is MNHEY and CDR2 SVGAGI. The CDR3 loop spans 13 amino acids. V was shortened by 5 bases and J by 8 bases, with 15 bases between the two germline ends. CDR3 DNA sequence: TGTGCCAGCAGTAAGGACAGAGGATACGGCTACACCTTC. Its translation is CASSKDRGYGYTF.

The chain links TRBV12-3 or TRBV12-4 to TRBJ1-2; 7 bases align to TRBD1. The CDR3 has 12 residues. The trim removed 5 bases at V and 8 bases at J, leaving 5 bases unmatched. The CDR3, as DNA: TGTGCCAGCAGTCCACAGGGGCGAGGCTACACCTTC. Translating gives CASSPQGRGYTF.